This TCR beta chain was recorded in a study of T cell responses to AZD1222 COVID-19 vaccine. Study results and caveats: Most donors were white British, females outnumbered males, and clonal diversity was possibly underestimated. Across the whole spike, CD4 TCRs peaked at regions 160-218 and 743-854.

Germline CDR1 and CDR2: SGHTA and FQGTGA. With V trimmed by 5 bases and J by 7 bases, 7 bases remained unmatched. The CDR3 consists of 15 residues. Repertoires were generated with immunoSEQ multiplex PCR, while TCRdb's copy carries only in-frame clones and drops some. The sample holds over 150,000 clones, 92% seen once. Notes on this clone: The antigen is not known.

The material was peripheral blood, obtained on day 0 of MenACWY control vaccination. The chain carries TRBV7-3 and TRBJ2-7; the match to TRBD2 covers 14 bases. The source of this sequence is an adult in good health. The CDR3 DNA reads TGTGCCAGCAGCCTTACCGGGACTAGCGGGAGAGAGCAGTACTTC. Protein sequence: CASSLTGTSGREQYF.